The 23 T cell receptor beta chains below come from one sample, sequenced in a study of shared clonotypes between healthy human individuals. Positively selected for CCR7, the CD45RO-negative cells used as naive CD8 cells excluded terminally differentiated effector memory CD45RA+ cells. Repertoires were generated with immunoSEQ multiplex PCR, while TCRdb's copy carries only in-frame clones and drops some. The table shows hundreds of thousands of clones, with 98% occurring only once. What was sequenced was naive CD8+ T cells sorted from blood. These receptors all stem from a man between 25 and 39 years old in good health.

CDR3 loop: CASSPWDRMNTEAFF. The CDR3 region has the DNA TGTGCCAGCAGCCCATGGGACAGAATGAACACTGAAGCTTTCTTT. The genes are TRBV7-6 and TRBJ1-1, with 7 bases lining up with TRBD1. Germline-derived CDR1 and CDR2 are SGHVS and FNYEAQ. The CDR3 runs to 15 residues. Trimming cost V 5 bases and J 0 bases; bases outside gene matches: 6.

This clone was observed a single time. The V call is TRBV29-1, the J call TRBJ2-6, with D uncertain. V lost 7 bases and J 3 bases, leaving 7 bases between the germline ends. Germline V CDR1 and CDR2: SQVTM, ANQGSEA. This CDR3 comprises 12 residues. Here the CDR3 reads CSGLIGANVLTF. CDR3 nucleotide sequence: TGCAGCGGGCTAATTGGGGCCAACGTCCTGACTTTC. The whole variable domain, filled in from reference TRBV29-1 and TRBJ2-6, reads SAVISQKPSRDICQRGTSLTIQCQVDSQVTMMFWYRQQPGQSLTLIATANQGSEATYESGFVIDKFPISRPNLTFSTLTVSNMSPEDSSIYLCSGLIGANVLTFGAGSRLTVL.

This chain uses TRBV7-9 with TRBJ2-1, with no clear D. The CDR3 has 14 amino acids. The V end lost 6 bases, the J end lost 9 bases, and 18 bases lay between the germline ends. Germline V gene data show CDR1 as SEHNR and CDR2 as FQNEAQ (reference sequence). CDR3 amino acids: CASRRPPSDVEQFF. As DNA, the CDR3 is TGTGCCAGCAGGCGGCCTCCATCGGATGTTGAGCAGTTCTTC.

The CDR3 reads CATSRDPLLAGEGNEQFF. Written as DNA, the CDR3 is TGTGCCACCAGCAGAGACCCCCTACTAGCGGGAGAGGGCAATGAGCAGTTCTTC. The chain carries TRBV15 and TRBJ2-1; 11 bases are shared with TRBD2. The junction had 10 bases not matched to a gene; V was cut back by 0 bases and J by 6 bases. In germline, CDR1 is LNHNV, CDR2 YYDKDF (reference sequence). This CDR3 is 18 amino acids long.

The gene calls are TRBV28 and TRBJ1-4, with D uncertain. Trimming removed 5 bases at V and 6 bases at J, with 13 bases between. The CDR3 totals 14 residues. CDR1 and CDR2 from the germline V gene are MDHEN and SYDVKM. The CDR3 loop reads CASSPYSGYEKLFF. In DNA form, the CDR3 reads TGTGCCAGCAGTCCATACTCCGGTTATGAAAAACTGTTTTTT.

V and J are TRBV6-1 and TRBJ2-1, with TRBD1 as a possible D gene (6 bases). Looked up from germline, CDR1 is MNHNS and CDR2 is SASEGT. The V end was cut by 1 base, the J end by 4 bases, with 17 bases between. The CDR3 consists of 17 residues. The CDR3 spells CASSEGRGQRIYNEQFF. CDR3 DNA: TGTGCCAGCAGTGAAGGCCGAGGACAGAGGATATACAATGAGCAGTTCTTC.

This rearrangement joins TRBV7-9 to TRBJ2-7; D is undetermined. The V gene lost 6 bases and the J gene lost 3 bases, with 9 bases spanning the gap. The CDR3 consists of 12 residues. Germline values: CDR1 SEHNR, CDR2 FQNEAQ (reference sequence). CDR3 residues: CASSKSSYEQYF. CDR3 sequence (DNA): TGTGCCAGCAGTAAAAGTAGCTACGAGCAGTACTTC.

This rearrangement joins TRBV5-3 to TRBJ1-1, with D perhaps TRBD1 (6 bases). TRBV5-3 falls under the ORF class, with uncertain function. Trimming shortened V by 1 base and J by 1 base, and 14 bases separated the two germline ends. This CDR3 comprises 16 residues. The CDR3 loop reads CARSLIPTGANTEAFF. In DNA form, the CDR3 reads TGTGCCAGAAGCTTGATACCGACAGGCGCGAACACTGAAGCTTTCTTT.

This clone is a singleton in its sample. This rearrangement joins TRBV6-5 to TRBJ2-1; 10 bases map to TRBD2. Germline trimming cut 9 bases from V and 0 bases from J; bases unmatched to any gene: 5. CDR3 size: 15 residues. Germline V gives CDR1 MNHEY, CDR2 SVGAGI. The CDR3 reads CASVIAGGSYNEQFF. The DNA of the CDR3 is TGTGCCAGTGTTATAGCGGGGGGCTCCTACAATGAGCAGTTCTTC.

The rearrangement links TRBV7-2 to TRBJ2-7, with TRBD1 identical over 8 bases. The germline CDR1 and CDR2 sequences are SGHTA and FQGNSA. The length of the CDR3 is 16 residues. V lost 5 bases to trimming and J lost 5 bases; unmatched junction nucleotides: 14. The CDR3 loop is CASSLLGQALGDEQYF. In nucleotides, the CDR3 is TGTGCCAGCAGCCTCCTGGGACAGGCCCTTGGGGACGAGCAGTACTTC.

This sequence joins TRBV6-1 and TRBJ2-7; D may correspond to TRBD1 or TRBD2 (6 bases each). V gave up 2 bases and J gave up 1 base, with 15 bases separating them. Germline CDR1 is MNHNS and CDR2 is SASEGT. CDR3 length: 16 residues. CDR3 bases: TGTGCCAGCAGTGAACGAAGGGGGGCGGTTTCCTACGAGCAGTACTTC. Translating it yields CASSERRGAVSYEQYF.

The chain couples TRBV6-4 to TRBJ1-1; D not resolved. The V and J ends lost 6 bases and 1 base respectively, with 12 bases between them. This CDR3 is 14 amino acids long. CDR1 and CDR2 from the germline V gene are MRHNA and SNTAGT. CDR3 amino acids: CASSESFWNTEAFF. As DNA, the CDR3 is TGTGCCAGCAGCGAGAGTTTCTGGAACACTGAAGCTTTCTTT.

The V call is TRBV27, the J call TRBJ1-2; unclear D gene. CDR1 is MNHEY and CDR2 is SMNVEV in the germline V gene (reference sequence). CDR3 length: 13 residues. The V gene lost 0 bases and the J gene lost 4 bases, with 6 bases spanning the gap. DNA for the CDR3: TGTGCCAGCAGTTTATCCCCCCCCTATGGCTACACCTTC. Translated: CASSLSPPYGYTF.

In nucleotides, the CDR3 is TGTGCCAGCAGCCCACCACAGGGCCAGGAGCAGTTCTTC. Translation: CASSPPQGQEQFF. The chain is built from TRBV28 and TRBJ2-1, with D tentatively TRBD1 (6 bases). The CDR3 length is 13 residues. Per the germline V gene, CDR1 is MDHEN and CDR2 is SYDVKM. V was clipped by 6 bases and J by 10 bases, with 16 bases between them. Complete variable domain (other parts from reference TRBV28 and TRBJ2-1): DVKVTQSSRYLVKRTGEKVFLECVQDMDHENMFWYRQDPGLGLRLIYFSYDVKMKEKGDIPEGYSVSREKKERFSLILESASTNQTSMYLCASSPPQGQEQFFGPGTRLTVL.

The chain carries TRBV2 and TRBJ2-5, with D perhaps TRBD1 or TRBD2 (5 bases each). V shed 9 bases and J shed 0 bases, with 14 bases lying between them. Germline lookup yields CDR1 SNHLY and CDR2 FYNNEI. The CDR3 spans 14 residues. CDR3 residues: CASHTRGNQETQYF. CDR3 nucleotide sequence: TGTGCCAGTCACACACGGGGCAACCAAGAGACCCAGTACTTC. The full variable domain, in which reference TRBV2 and TRBJ2-5 provide the parts outside the CDR3, is EPEVTQTPSHQVTQMGQEVILRCVPISNHLYFYWYRQILGQKVEFLVSFYNNEISEKSEIFDDQFSVERPDGSNFTLKIRSTKLEDSAMYFCASHTRGNQETQYFGPGTRLLVL.

The chain links TRBV14 to TRBJ2-7; D gene uncertain. V dropped 1 base and J dropped 2 bases, with 12 bases sitting between them. The CDR3 covers 15 residues. CDR1 is SGHDN, CDR2 FVKESK, per germline. CDR3 residues: CASSQASQDPYEQYF. The CDR3 nucleotides are TGTGCCAGCAGCCAAGCCAGCCAGGATCCCTACGAGCAGTACTTC.

This chain links TRBV7-6 with TRBJ2-2; no definite D call. This CDR3 has 15 residues. CDR1 SGHVS and CDR2 FNYEAQ come from the germline V gene. Trimming pared 7 bases from V and 4 bases from J, leaving 16 bases between. CDR3 sequence (DNA): TGTGCCAGCAACCAAGGAAGGGAAGTCACCGGGGAGCTGTTTTTT. This sequence encodes CASNQGREVTGELFF.

The rearrangement joins TRBV4-1 to TRBJ1-4, with TRBD1 matching 7 bases. The CDR3 runs to 18 residues. J gave up 7 bases and V 3 bases, and 17 bases lay outside the gene matches. Germline CDR1 reads MGHRA; CDR2 reads YSYEKL. CDR3 amino acids: CASSQIRDRFLPFEKLFF. CDR3 DNA sequence: TGCGCCAGCAGCCAGATCCGGGACAGATTCCTCCCTTTTGAAAAACTGTTTTTT.

This chain uses TRBV7-9 with TRBJ1-2; 10 bases fit TRBD1. The CDR3 contains 16 residues. The junction had 8 bases not matched to a gene; V was cut back by 4 bases and J by 3 bases. CDR1 is SEHNR and CDR2 is FQNEAQ in the germline V gene (reference sequence). The CDR3 DNA follows: TGTGCCAGCAGCTCAGCCTGGGACAGGGGCCACTATGGCTACACCTTC. Amino acids: CASSSAWDRGHYGYTF.

A remark on this clone: This sample includes further DNA sequences coding for the same CDR3. This rearrangement joins TRBV9 to TRBJ2-7, with a weak D call TRBD2 (5 bases). Germline lookup yields CDR1 SGDLS and CDR2 YYNGEE. There are 13 residues in the CDR3. Trimming shortened V by 0 bases and J by 1 base, and 5 bases separated the two germline ends. The DNA of the CDR3 is TGTGCCAGCAGCGTAGGACTATCCTACGAGCAGTACTTC. It yields the protein CASSVGLSYEQYF. The full variable domain, its missing parts supplied by reference TRBV9 and TRBJ2-7, is DSGVTQTPKHLITATGQRVTLRCSPRSGDLSVYWYQQSLDQGLQFLIQYYNGEERAKGNILERFSAQQFPDLHSELNLSSLELGDSALYFCASSVGLSYEQYFGPGTRLTVT.

The chain uses TRBV5-1 and TRBJ2-1, with 8 bases identical to TRBD1. Losses at the gene ends were 5 bases for V and 5 bases for J; bases not matched to a gene: 6. Looked up from germline, CDR1 is SGHRS and CDR2 is YFSETQ. This CDR3 region has 14 residues. The CDR3 DNA follows: TGCGCCAGCAGTTTCGGACAGGGAGACAATGAGCAGTTCTTC. Translating it yields CASSFGQGDNEQFF. Based on the CDR3 plus reference TRBV5-1 and TRBJ2-1, the full variable domain is KAGVTQTPRYLIKTRGQQVTLSCSPISGHRSVSWYQQTPGQGLQFLFEYFSETQRNKGNFPGRFSGRQFSNSRSEMNVSTLELGDSALYLCASSFGQGDNEQFFGPGTRLTVL.

The chain carries TRBV28 and TRBJ1-1, with D unclear. V dropped 3 bases and J dropped 3 bases, with 5 bases sitting between them. The CDR3 is 12 residues long. Per germline, CDR1 MDHEN and CDR2 SYDVKM. The CDR3 sequence is CASSLADTEAFF. CDR3 in DNA: TGTGCCAGCAGTTTGGCGGACACTGAAGCTTTCTTT. Combining the CDR3 with reference TRBV28 and TRBJ1-1 gives the whole variable domain DVKVTQSSRYLVKRTGEKVFLECVQDMDHENMFWYRQDPGLGLRLIYFSYDVKMKEKGDIPEGYSVSREKKERFSLILESASTNQTSMYLCASSLADTEAFFGQGTRLTVV.

The V gene is TRBV14, the J gene TRBJ1-2, with D tentatively TRBD1 (5 bases). V was trimmed by 1 base and J by 12 bases, leaving 12 bases between them. Germline loops: CDR1 SGHDN, CDR2 FVKESK. The CDR3 has 12 amino acids. In DNA form, the CDR3 reads TGTGCCAGCAGCCAAGTCGTAGGGGCAGACACCTTC. Its translation is CASSQVVGADTF.